This record covers a single TCR beta chain. Its specificity is unknown. Other nucleotide sequences in the sample specify the same CDR3. This sample is drawn from a study of OX40 agonist ivuxolimab in advanced cancers. Whole-study context: People who had prior anti-PD-1, anti-PD-L1 or anti-CTLA-4 therapy could take part, and around 43% had some. General study results and limits: Clonal expansion in partial responders at 0.1-3.0 mg/kg ranked among the lowest.

CDR3 size: 13 residues. Germline CDR1 KGHSH, CDR2 LQKENI. Trimming left V 2 bases short and J 3 bases short, with 6 bases between. Only in-frame clones appear in the TCRdb table, and some are missing; sequencing was by immunoSEQ multiplex PCR. The data contain 65,000 to 75,000 clones, roughly nine tenths of them seen just once; the ten biggest clones take up 0.44%. The rearrangement joins TRBV18 to TRBJ2-3; D gene uncertain. Here the sequenced sample was CD4+ or CD8+ T cells sorted from blood, taken in a trial of the OX40 agonist ivuxolimab. The TCR was taken from an adult with an advanced solid tumor such as melanoma, head and neck, liver or kidney cancer. CDR3 DNA sequence: TGTGCCAGCTCACCAGGAAGTACAGATACGCAGTATTTT. This translates into CASSPGSTDTQYF.